These T cell receptor beta chains were read from a single sample in a study of blood T cell repertoires in COVID-19. The table came from immunoSEQ multiplex PCR; TCRdb's copy has only in-frame clones and leaves some out. The table shows roughly 86,000 clones, with around 85% occurring only once. Material for sequencing was peripheral blood. The receptors derive from a woman of 80 years or more with COVID-19, enrolled during active disease. CDR3s include the opening cysteine and the closing phenylalanine or tryptophan. Fields, in order: J gene, D gene, V gene, clone size, CDR3 DNA, CDR3 protein. D genes are given only for firm matches. The listing skips clone size in some rows; elsewhere it reads once, few, many or a size class.

TRBJ2-1 | . | TRBV7-9 | . | TGCGCTAGTAGTACCTACAATGAGCAGTTCTTC | CASSTYNEQFF
TRBJ2-7 | TRBD1 | TRBV11-2 | few | TGTGCCAGCAGCTTAGCTGGGACAGTCAGCTACGAGCAGTACTTC | CASSLAGTVSYEQYF
TRBJ1-2 | TRBD1 | TRBV5-4 | few | TGTGCCAGCAGCGAACAGGGGCATGGCTACACCTTC | CASSEQGHGYTF
TRBJ1-2 | . | TRBV10-3 | once | TGTGCCATCAGGATCGGGGGTGGGGTTAACTATGGCTACACCTTC | CAIRIGGGVNYGYTF
TRBJ1-2 | . | TRBV6-5 | . | TGTGCCAGCGAAGGACAGACCCACTATGGCTACACCTTC | CASEGQTHYGYTF
TRBJ2-7 | TRBD2 | TRBV6-5 | . | TGTGCCAGCAGGACGGCGGGAGCCGGCGAGCAGTACTTC | CASRTAGAGEQYF
TRBJ1-2 | . | TRBV5-1 | . | TGCGCCAGCAGCTTTGACAGTACCTATGGCTACACCTTC | CASSFDSTYGYTF
TRBJ2-1 | . | TRBV7-3 | . | TGTGCCAGCAGCGATAGGAACGGAGCGCCGTTCTTC | CASSDRNGAPFF
TRBJ1-2 | . | TRBV4-1 | . | TGCGCCAGCAGCCAAGATGTTACGGGGGTTGAGTATGGCTACACCTTC | CASSQDVTGVEYGYTF
TRBJ2-7 | . | TRBV21-1 | once | TGTGCCACTATACCGGGCAGGGGAGACGTTTACGAGCAGTACTTC | CATIPGRGDVYEQYF
TRBJ2-1 | . | TRBV5-1 | . | TGCGCCAGTAGAGCGGGCTCCTACAATGAGCAGTTCTTC | CASRAGSYNEQFF
TRBJ2-7 | TRBD1 | TRBV11-1 | . | TGTGCCAGCAGCTCGCCGCCGGGACAGGGGTACCACGAGCAGTACTTC | CASSSPPGQGYHEQYF
TRBJ2-2 | . | TRBV2 | . | TGTGCCAGCAGACCAAGGACAGCGAACACCGGGGAGCTGTTTTTT | CASRPRTANTGELFF
TRBJ2-7 | TRBD1 | TRBV27 | . | TGTGCCAGCAGGGGGACAGGGGTCTCCTACGAGCAGTACTTC | CASRGTGVSYEQYF
TRBJ2-7 | TRBD2 | TRBV30 | . | TGTGCCTGGGGACGGGAACTAGCGGGATGGCCCCAGCAGTACTTC | CAWGRELAGWPQQYF
TRBJ1-1 | TRBD1 | TRBV7-9 | . | TGTGCCAGCAGCCTAAGGGACAGGGCTACAGCTTTCTTT | CASSLRDRATAFF
TRBJ2-7 | TRBD2 | TRBV9 | . | TGTGCCAGCAGCGTAGCCCCTTCCGGGGGGGCAGGATCCTACGAGCAGTACTTC | CASSVAPSGGAGSYEQYF
TRBJ2-7 | . | TRBV7-2 | . | TGTGCCAGCAGCTTAGTACCAGGAAACTACGAGCAGTACTTC | CASSLVPGNYEQYF
TRBJ1-6 | . | TRBV5-1 | . | TGCGCCAGCAGGGACGACGGGGGGTTAGGTTCACCCCTCCACTTT | CASRDDGGLGSPLHF
TRBJ2-1 | TRBD1 | TRBV30 | . | TGTGCCTGGATGAAACGGACAGGGAAGGCCTACAATGAGCAGTTCTTC | CAWMKRTGKAYNEQFF
TRBJ2-7 | . | TRBV7-9 | . | TGTGCCAGCAGCTTAATAGGGGTTGAGCAGTACTTC | CASSLIGVEQYF
TRBJ2-5 | . | TRBV7-3 | . | TGTGCCAGCAGCCGGGGAGTAGGGGAGACCCAGTACTTC | CASSRGVGETQYF
TRBJ1-2 | TRBD1 | TRBV7-8 | . | TGTGCCAGCAGCTTACTACAGGGGGGTGTCTATGGCTACACCTTC | CASSLLQGGVYGYTF
TRBJ2-7 | . | TRBV2 | once | TGTGCCAGCAGGCCGGAGTCGGGGGGCGGGGAGTACTTC | CASRPESGGGEYF
TRBJ2-6 | . | TRBV7-8 | . | TGTGCCAGCAGCTTCCTCGACAGGTTTCGCTCTGGGGCCAACGTCCTGACTTTC | CASSFLDRFRSGANVLTF
TRBJ1-1 | . | TRBV29-1 | once | TGCAGCGTTGATAAGGGAGGCACTGAAGCTTTCTTT | CSVDKGGTEAFF
TRBJ2-5 | TRBD2 | TRBV7-9 | . | TGTGCCAGCAGCTCCCCCGTGGGGGTAGCGGGGGAGACCCAGTACTTC | CASSSPVGVAGETQYF
TRBJ2-3 | . | TRBV5-1 | . | TGCGCCAGCAGGGTCCTGTCAGTGACAGATACGCAGTATTTT | CASRVLSVTDTQYF
TRBJ1-2 | TRBD1 | TRBV6-2/TRBV6-3 | once | TGTGCCAGCAGTTACTGGGGACAGGGAGTCTACACCTTC | CASSYWGQGVYTF
TRBJ1-5 | . | TRBV7-2 | . | TGTGCCAGCAGCCGAGACTGGGATCAGCCCCAGCATTTT | CASSRDWDQPQHF
TRBJ1-2 | TRBD1 | TRBV28 | . | TGTGCCAGCAGGTGGACAGGGGGCAACTATGGCTACACCTTC | CASRWTGGNYGYTF
TRBJ1-4 | TRBD1 | TRBV27 | . | TGTGCCAGCAGTTTAGGTCGGACAGGGAGAGGAAAACTGTTTTTT | CASSLGRTGRGKLFF
TRBJ2-2 | . | TRBV18 | . | TGTGCCAGCTCACAGACAGATACCGGGGAGCTGTTTTTT | CASSQTDTGELFF
TRBJ2-5 | . | TRBV3-1/TRBV3-2 | . | TGTGCCAGCAGCCCGGGACAACTCCAAGAGACCCAGTACTTC | CASSPGQLQETQYF
TRBJ1-1 | . | TRBV7-9 | . | TGTGCCAGCAGCCTGACAGCGAACACTGAAGCTTTCTTT | CASSLTANTEAFF
TRBJ2-2 | TRBD1 | TRBV7-6 | . | TGTGCCAGCAGCTATGGGACAGGGAACACCGGGGAGCTGTTTTTT | CASSYGTGNTGELFF
TRBJ2-2 | TRBD2 | TRBV9 | . | TGTGCCAGCAGGGGGGGTCTAGCGGGCGCGACCGGGGAGCTGTTTTTT | CASRGGLAGATGELFF
TRBJ1-6 | . | TRBV7-3 | few | TGTGCCAGCAGCTTAATGGCTAATTCACCCCTCCACTTT | CASSLMANSPLHF
TRBJ2-7 | TRBD2 | TRBV2 | . | TGTGCCAGCAGATTACTAGCGGGAGATTCCGGCGAGCAGTACTTC | CASRLLAGDSGEQYF
TRBJ1-1 | TRBD1 | TRBV2 | . | TGTGCCAGCAAGTCCGGTCCGAGACAGGGGGCAGGGTACACTGAAGCTTTCTTT | CASKSGPRQGAGYTEAFF
TRBJ2-1 | TRBD2 | TRBV7-3 | . | TGTGCCAGCAGCTTAATGGGCGGGGGGACGAACAATGAGCAGTTCTTC | CASSLMGGGTNNEQFF
TRBJ1-1 | . | TRBV18 | . | TGTGCCAGCTCCCAAACGGCAGGGGTAACTGAAGCTTTCTTT | CASSQTAGVTEAFF
TRBJ2-1 | TRBD2 | TRBV6-6 | . | TGTGCCAGCAGTAAGCTAGCGGGTATCAATGAGCAGTTCTTC | CASSKLAGINEQFF
TRBJ2-1 | . | TRBV9 | . | TGTGCCAGCAGCGTAGAGGGGGGGAATGAGCAGTTCTTC | CASSVEGGNEQFF
TRBJ2-7 | TRBD1 | TRBV6-5 | . | TGTGCCAGCAGTTACCTGACAGGGGGACTCGGGGAGCAGTACTTC | CASSYLTGGLGEQYF
TRBJ2-3 | TRBD2 | TRBV10-2 | . | TGCGCCAGCAGAGATAGGCCGGGACTAGCGGGAACCTATACGCAGTATTTT | CASRDRPGLAGTYTQYF
TRBJ2-7 | . | TRBV10-3 | . | TGTGCCATCAGTGAGTCCGCGGTGGGGGGGCCCAACTTC | CAISESAVGGPNF
TRBJ1-1 | . | TRBV5-1 | . | TGCGCCAGCAGCTTGGGTGGACATCCCTCCGGAGCTTTCTTT | CASSLGGHPSGAFF
TRBJ1-5 | TRBD1 | TRBV24-1 | . | TGTGCCACCAGTGATCCAGACAGGGGGGCCCAGCATTTT | CATSDPDRGAQHF
TRBJ2-2 | . | TRBV15 | . | TGTGCCACCAGCACCCGACGGGTCAACACCGGGGAGCTGTTTTTT | CATSTRRVNTGELFF
TRBJ2-7 | . | TRBV19 | . | TGTGCCAGTAGCACTTTCCAGGGATCACCCTACGAGCAGTACTTC | CASSTFQGSPYEQYF
TRBJ1-1 | . | TRBV4-2 | once | TGTGCCAGCAGCTCGGCGAGGGGGAGCACTGAAGCTTTCTTT | CASSSARGSTEAFF
TRBJ1-2 | . | TRBV19 | . | TGTGCCAGTAGTATCGACTATGGCTACACCTTC | CASSIDYGYTF
TRBJ2-7 | . | TRBV6-5 | . | TGTGCCAGCAGTAAAACAGGATACGAGCAGTACTTC | CASSKTGYEQYF
TRBJ2-5 | . | TRBV27 | . | TGTGCCAGCAGTTTATCGTTGCAGGGGGGGACCCAGTACTTC | CASSLSLQGGTQYF
TRBJ2-1 | TRBD2 | TRBV28 | . | TGTGCCAGCAGTTTATTCTTACCCCTAGCGGGAGGCGCGTACAATGAGCAGTTCTTC | CASSLFLPLAGGAYNEQFF
TRBJ1-2 | . | TRBV27 | . | TGTGCCAGCAGGGGCGGGTCCACTATTGTCTACACCTTC | CASRGGSTIVYTF